This is a list of T cell receptor beta chains from one sample in a study of blood T cells in healthy people across ages. TCRdb called the 5' RACE reads again in MiXCR, with one record for every CDR3 protein. Of over 950,000 distinct CDR3 sequences listed, approximately 38% are singletons. The specimen sequenced was blood. The receptors here all came from a man between 18 and 29 years old in good health. CDR3s include the opening cysteine and the closing phenylalanine or tryptophan. Fields, in order: D gene, clone size, J gene, V gene, CDR3 protein, CDR3 DNA. D genes are given only for firm matches. Clone size is not always given. Where it is, it says once, few, many or a class for expanded clones.

>-|many|TRBJ2-3|TRBV10-3
CAISDNFGFTTDTQYF
TGTGCCATCAGTGATAATTTTGGGTTTACCACAGATACGCAGTATTTT
>-|-|TRBJ2-1|TRBV6-2/TRBV6-3
CASSYYGAYNEQFF
TGTGCCAGCAGTTACTACGGGGCGTACAATGAGCAGTTCTTC
>-|few|TRBJ1-4|TRBV5-1
CASSLGGSGGQNEKLFF
TGCGCCAGCAGCTTGGGAGGCAGCGGCGGGCAAAATGAAAAACTGTTTTTT
>TRBD2|few|TRBJ2-7|TRBV7-2
CASSLSGTTSYEQYF
TGTGCCAGCAGCTTATCTGGGACTACCTCCTACGAGCAGTACTTC
>-|-|TRBJ1-1|TRBV28
CASSLTAESAGTEAFF
TGTGCCAGCAGTTTAACGGCAGAGTCGGCAGGGACTGAAGCTTTCTTT
>-|-|TRBJ2-1|TRBV29-1
CSVEWGRTAHNEQFF
TGCAGCGTTGAATGGGGACGGACAGCCCACAATGAGCAGTTCTTC
>-|-|TRBJ1-5|TRBV24-1
CATSDLQGRGSNQPQHF
TGTGCCACCAGTGATTTGCAAGGCAGGGGTAGCAATCAGCCCCAGCATTTT
>TRBD2|few|TRBJ2-7|TRBV20-1
CSARESASGIYEQYF
TGCAGTGCTAGAGAGTCGGCTAGCGGGATCTACGAGCAGTACTTC
>TRBD1|-|TRBJ1-6|TRBV4-3
CASSPRTGESSYNSPLHF
TGCGCCAGCAGCCCTCGGACAGGAGAGAGCTCCTATAATTCACCCCTCCACTTT
>-|few|TRBJ1-1|TRBV20-1
CSVWTNTEAFF
TGCAGTGTGTGGACGAACACTGAAGCTTTCTTT
>-|-|TRBJ2-3|TRBV9
CASSLHPLTDTQYF
TGTGCCAGCAGCCTCCATCCCTTAACAGATACGCAGTATTTT
>-|-|TRBJ1-4|TRBV15
CATSRAQGLTNEKLFF
TGTGCCACCAGCAGAGCACAGGGTTTAACTAATGAAAAACTGTTTTTT
>-|-|TRBJ2-3|TRBV12-3/TRBV12-4
CASSCFSADAQYF
TGTGCCAGCAGTTGCTTTAGCGCAGATGCGCAGTATTTT
>-|few|TRBJ2-7|TRBV14
CASSLEWAGIEQYF
TGTGCCAGCAGCCTAGAGTGGGCAGGGATCGAGCAGTACTTC
>-|-|TRBJ1-5|TRBV29-1
CSVVREGQPQHF
TGCAGCGTTGTCAGGGAGGGTCAGCCCCAGCATTTT
>-|many|TRBJ1-5|TRBV29-1
CSVVRGPDQPQHF
TGCAGCGTTGTGAGGGGACCGGATCAGCCCCAGCATTTT
>-|-|TRBJ1-4|TRBV4-3
CASSQDWTAEEKLFF
TGCGCCAGCAGCCAAGATTGGACAGCTGAAGAAAAACTGTTTTTT
>-|few|TRBJ1-1|TRBV19
CATLFQQEAFF
TGTGCCACCTTATTCCAACAAGAAGCTTTCTTT
>-|few|TRBJ1-5|TRBV9
CASSVDRDGNQPQHF
TGTGCCAGCAGCGTAGATCGGGACGGCAATCAGCCCCAGCATTTT
>TRBD1|few|TRBJ1-2|TRBV20-1
CSARDLQGQANYGYTF
TGCAGTGCTAGAGATCTACAGGGGCAAGCTAACTATGGCTACACCTTC
>-|-|TRBJ2-2|TRBV5-5
CATGVGHRESGELFF
TGTGCCACAGGGGTAGGCCACAGGGAGTCCGGGGAGCTGTTTTTT
>-|few|TRBJ1-4|TRBV7-2
CASSFSGQPNEKLFF
TGTGCCAGCAGCTTCTCAGGACAGCCTAATGAAAAACTGTTTTTT
>-|many|TRBJ1-1|TRBV12-3/TRBV12-4
CASSPRTGSTEAFF
TGTGCCAGCAGTCCTAGGACCGGGTCCACTGAAGCTTTCTTT
>-|-|TRBJ1-1|TRBV4-2
CASSPNRGAEAFF
TGTGCCAGCAGCCCAAACAGAGGGGCTGAAGCTTTCTTT
>TRBD2|-|TRBJ2-7|TRBV11-2
CASSSPIAGGQQSVRRGGYNEQYF
TGTGCCAGCAGCTCCCCCATTGCGGGGGGGCAACAATCCGTTCGCCGAGGCGGCTACAATGAGCAGTACTTC
>-|-|TRBJ1-2|TRBV4-2
CASSQDQSNYGYTF
TGTGCCAGCAGCCAAGACCAGTCTAACTATGGCTACACCTTC
>-|-|TRBJ2-5|TRBV27
CATSFQETQYF
TGTGCCACCAGCTTCCAAGAGACCCAGTACTTC
>TRBD2|-|TRBJ2-5|TRBV28
CASSLRRLLAGPGLETQYF
TGTGCCAGCAGTTTAAGGAGATTGTTAGCGGGTCCCGGCCTGGAGACCCAGTACTTC
>-|-|TRBJ1-1|TRBV7-2
CASSLALTRTEAFF
TGTGCCAGCAGCTTAGCGCTAACTAGGACTGAAGCTTTCTTT
>-|once|TRBJ1-4|TRBV20-1
CSASPGRLGEKLFF
TGCAGTGCTAGCCCCGGGAGATTGGGGGAAAAACTGTTTTTT
>-|many|TRBJ1-5|TRBV2
CASSLGGLRDQPQHF
TGTGCCAGCAGTCTAGGGGGGCTTCGGGATCAGCCCCAGCATTTT
>TRBD1|few|TRBJ1-5|TRBV6-1
CASSEGAGGDQPQHF
TGTGCCAGCAGTGAAGGGGCAGGGGGAGATCAGCCCCAGCATTTT
>TRBD1|few|TRBJ2-6|TRBV5-1
CASQPFLQGLGSGANVLTF
TGCGCCAGTCAACCCTTCTTACAGGGGTTGGGCTCTGGGGCCAACGTCCTGACTTTC
>-|-|TRBJ2-1|TRBV27
CASSSLLGEQFF
TGTGCCAGCAGTTCCCTCTTGGGGGAGCAGTTCTTC
>-|few|TRBJ1-2|TRBV29-1
CSAERPTVYGYTF
TGCAGCGCCGAACGACCGACAGTTTATGGCTACACCTTC
>-|-|TRBJ1-2|TRBV5-6
CASSREGAFNYGYTF
TGTGCCAGCAGCCGAGAGGGAGCATTTAACTATGGCTACACCTTC
>-|-|TRBJ1-2|TRBV27
CGSSYATADYGYTF
TGTGGCAGCAGTTATGCAACCGCGGACTATGGCTACACCTTC
>TRBD2|-|TRBJ2-3|TRBV11-2
CASSLLRTSGGFTDTQYF
TGTGCCAGCAGCCTCCTCAGGACTAGCGGGGGGTTCACAGATACGCAGTATTTT
>-|-|TRBJ2-4|TRBV12-3/TRBV12-4
CASSLARSTGIVKNIQYF
TGTGCCAGCAGTTTAGCGCGCAGCACGGGGATAGTCAAAAACATTCAGTACTTC
>-|-|TRBJ1-1|TRBV12-3/TRBV12-4
CASSLAGSRDAFF
TGTGCCAGCAGTTTAGCGGGGAGCCGAGATGCTTTCTTT
>-|-|TRBJ2-1|TRBV20-1
CSAPRGAPYNEQFF
TGCAGTGCACCTCGGGGGGCTCCCTACAATGAGCAGTTCTTC
>-|-|TRBJ1-1|TRBV20-1
CSAGLKDTEAFF
TGCAGTGCCGGCTTAAAGGACACTGAAGCTTTCTTT
>-|-|TRBJ1-5|TRBV5-5
CASSPLVGTTNQPQHF
TGCGCCAGCAGCCCCCTCGTTGGGACTACGAATCAGCCCCAGCATTTT
>-|-|TRBJ1-1|TRBV29-1
CSVGATGAGEAFF
TGCAGCGTTGGGGCTACGGGGGCTGGGGAAGCTTTCTTT
>-|few|TRBJ2-3|TRBV7-2
CASSLEVMGRDTQYF
TGTGCCAGCAGCTTAGAAGTGATGGGGAGAGATACGCAGTATTTT
>-|-|TRBJ2-2|TRBV7-9
CASSLLDRLDTGELFF
TGTGCCAGCAGCTTATTAGACAGGCTCGACACCGGGGAGCTGTTTTTT
>TRBD1|many|TRBJ2-7|TRBV4-1
CASSQDSAQGAYEQYF
TGCGCCAGCAGCCAAGACTCGGCACAGGGGGCTTACGAGCAGTACTTC
>TRBD2|-|TRBJ2-7|TRBV11-2
CAGSLVSGGVYNEQYF
TGTGCCGGCAGCTTAGTGAGCGGGGGGGTCTACAATGAGCAGTACTTC
>TRBD1|-|TRBJ2-7|TRBV27
CAAGDRVKYEQYF
TGTGCCGCCGGAGACAGGGTGAAGTACGAGCAGTACTTC
>-|-|TRBJ2-1|TRBV7-8
CASSLGSGGPYNEQFF
TGTGCCAGCAGCTTAGGTTCTGGGGGCCCCTACAATGAGCAGTTCTTC
>-|few|TRBJ2-1|TRBV11-2
CASSSQGKEQFF
TGTGCCAGCAGCTCACAGGGAAAAGAGCAGTTCTTC
>TRBD1|once|TRBJ1-2|TRBV2
CASSGPGTGYYGYTF
TGTGCCAGCAGTGGACCCGGGACAGGCTACTATGGCTACACCTTC
>-|-|TRBJ2-5|TRBV4-1
CASSPRATLGETQYF
TGCGCCAGCAGCCCAAGAGCAACCTTGGGGGAGACCCAGTACTTC
>-|few|TRBJ1-1|TRBV9
CASSVEGGRRMNTEAFF
TGTGCCAGCAGCGTAGAGGGTGGTCGGAGAATGAACACTGAAGCTTTCTTT
>TRBD2|few|TRBJ2-5|TRBV10-3
CAITKTGLAVYNEQYF
TGTGCCATCACCAAAACAGGACTAGCAGTTTACAATGAGCAGTACTTC